This T cell receptor beta chain was retrieved from a study of T cell responses to AZD1222 COVID-19 vaccine. The study, taken as a whole, reports: Clonal diversity may have been underestimated in mostly white British donors.

With respect to this clone: Antigen: not known.

The repertoire was sequenced with immunoSEQ multiplex PCR; TCRdb's copy has only in-frame clones and lacks some. The sample carries some 92,000 clones, 90% to 95% recorded once. The CDR3 has 16 residues. In germline, CDR1 is SGHTS, CDR2 YDEGEE. V was clipped by 2 bases and J by 10 bases; unmatched bases: 14. The clonotype was recovered from an adult in good health. The material was peripheral blood, obtained on day 0 of AZD1222 vaccination. The chain is built from TRBV5-8 and TRBJ1-1, with TRBD1 matching 10 bases. The CDR3 reads CASSFPRGQGPMGAFF. CDR3 DNA: TGTGCCAGCAGCTTCCCAAGGGGACAGGGGCCTATGGGAGCTTTCTTT.